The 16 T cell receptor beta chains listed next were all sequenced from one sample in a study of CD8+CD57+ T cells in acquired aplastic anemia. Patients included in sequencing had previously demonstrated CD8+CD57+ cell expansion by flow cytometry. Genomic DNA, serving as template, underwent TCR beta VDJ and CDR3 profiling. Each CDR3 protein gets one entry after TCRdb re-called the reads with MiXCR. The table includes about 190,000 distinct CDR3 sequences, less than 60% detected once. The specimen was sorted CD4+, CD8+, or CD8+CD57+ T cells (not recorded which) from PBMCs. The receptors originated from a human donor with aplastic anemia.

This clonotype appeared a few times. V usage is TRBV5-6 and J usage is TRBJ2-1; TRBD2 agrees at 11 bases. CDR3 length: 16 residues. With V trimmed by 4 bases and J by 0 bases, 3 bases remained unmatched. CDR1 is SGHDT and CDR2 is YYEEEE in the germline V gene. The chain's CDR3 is CASSQGTSGSYNEQFF. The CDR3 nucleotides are TGTGCCAGCAGCCAAGGGACTAGCGGCTCCTACAATGAGCAGTTCTTC.

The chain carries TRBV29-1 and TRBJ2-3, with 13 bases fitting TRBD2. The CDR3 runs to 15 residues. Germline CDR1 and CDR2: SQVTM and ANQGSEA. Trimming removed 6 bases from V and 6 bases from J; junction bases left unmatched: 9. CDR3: CSVGGRTSGSDTQYF. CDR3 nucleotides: TGCAGCGTGGGAGGACGGACTAGCGGGAGTGATACGCAGTATTTT.

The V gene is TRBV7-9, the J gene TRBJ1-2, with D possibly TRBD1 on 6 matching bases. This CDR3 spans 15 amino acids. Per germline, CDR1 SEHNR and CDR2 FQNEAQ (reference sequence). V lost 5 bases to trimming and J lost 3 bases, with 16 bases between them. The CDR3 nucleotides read TGTGCCAGCAGCACGGTCTCTTGGACAGACTATGGCTACACCTTC. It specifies CASSTVSWTDYGYTF.

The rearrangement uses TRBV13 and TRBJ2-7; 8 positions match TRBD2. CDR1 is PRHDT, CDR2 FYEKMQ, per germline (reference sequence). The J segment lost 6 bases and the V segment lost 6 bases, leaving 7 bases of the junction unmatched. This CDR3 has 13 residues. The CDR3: CASRKREFGEQYF. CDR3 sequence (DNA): TGTGCCAGCAGAAAGCGGGAGTTTGGCGAGCAGTACTTC.

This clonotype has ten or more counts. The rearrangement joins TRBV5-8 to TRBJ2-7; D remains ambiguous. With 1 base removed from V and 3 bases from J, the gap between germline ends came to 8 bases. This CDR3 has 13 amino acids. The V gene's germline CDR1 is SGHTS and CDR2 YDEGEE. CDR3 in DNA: TGTGCCAGCAGCTTGTTCTCGGGCTACGAGCAGTACTTC. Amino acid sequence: CASSLFSGYEQYF.

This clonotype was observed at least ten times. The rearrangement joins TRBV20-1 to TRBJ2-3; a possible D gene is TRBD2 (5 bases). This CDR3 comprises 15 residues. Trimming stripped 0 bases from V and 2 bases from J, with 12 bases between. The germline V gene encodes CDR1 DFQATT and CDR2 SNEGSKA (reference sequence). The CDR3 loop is CSARESLGTTDTQYF. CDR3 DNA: TGCAGTGCTAGAGAATCACTAGGCACCACAGATACGCAGTATTTT.

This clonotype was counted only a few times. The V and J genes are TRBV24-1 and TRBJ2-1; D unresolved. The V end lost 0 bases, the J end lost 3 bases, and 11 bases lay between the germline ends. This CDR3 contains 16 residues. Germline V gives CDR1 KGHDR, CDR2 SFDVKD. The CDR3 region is CATSDLAARGYNEQFF. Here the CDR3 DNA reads TGTGCCACCAGTGATTTGGCAGCGCGTGGCTACAATGAGCAGTTCTTC.

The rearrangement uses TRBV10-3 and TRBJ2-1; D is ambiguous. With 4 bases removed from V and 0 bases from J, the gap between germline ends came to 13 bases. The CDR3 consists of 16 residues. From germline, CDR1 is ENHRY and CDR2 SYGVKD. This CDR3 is CAISAWVTNSYNEQFF. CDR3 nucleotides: TGTGCCATCAGTGCTTGGGTAACAAACTCCTACAATGAGCAGTTCTTC.

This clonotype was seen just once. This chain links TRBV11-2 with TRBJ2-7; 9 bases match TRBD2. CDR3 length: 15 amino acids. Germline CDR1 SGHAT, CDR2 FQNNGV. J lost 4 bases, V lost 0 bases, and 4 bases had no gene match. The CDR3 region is CASSLDGSGRYEQYF. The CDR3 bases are TGTGCCAGCAGCTTAGATGGTAGCGGGAGATACGAGCAGTACTTC.

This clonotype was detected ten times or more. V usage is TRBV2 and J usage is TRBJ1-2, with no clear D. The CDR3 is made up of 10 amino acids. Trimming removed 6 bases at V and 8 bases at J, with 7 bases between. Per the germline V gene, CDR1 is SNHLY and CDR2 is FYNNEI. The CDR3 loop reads CASRETGYTF. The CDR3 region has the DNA TGTGCCAGCAGAGAAACGGGCTACACCTTC.

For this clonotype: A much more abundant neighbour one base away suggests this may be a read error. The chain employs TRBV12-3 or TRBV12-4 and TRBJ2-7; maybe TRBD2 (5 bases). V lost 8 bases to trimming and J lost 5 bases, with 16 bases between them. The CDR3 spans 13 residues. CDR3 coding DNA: TGTGCCAGCGCGAGAGGGATCTCGGACGAGCAGTACTTC. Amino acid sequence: CASARGISDEQYF.

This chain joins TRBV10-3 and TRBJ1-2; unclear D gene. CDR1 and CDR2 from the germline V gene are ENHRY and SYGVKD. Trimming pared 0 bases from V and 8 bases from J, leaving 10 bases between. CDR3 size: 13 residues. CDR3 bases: TGTGCCATCAGTGAGTCCCTAGCGGGAGGCTACACCTTC. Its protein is CAISESLAGGYTF.

Written as DNA, the CDR3 is TGTGCCAGCATAGGTAGCGGGGATGGCTACACCTTC. It translates to CASIGSGDGYTF. The V gene is TRBV6-1, the J gene TRBJ1-2; D unresolved. Germline loops: CDR1 MNHNS, CDR2 SASEGT. Trimming pared 7 bases from V and 6 bases from J, leaving 12 bases between. The CDR3 consists of 12 residues.

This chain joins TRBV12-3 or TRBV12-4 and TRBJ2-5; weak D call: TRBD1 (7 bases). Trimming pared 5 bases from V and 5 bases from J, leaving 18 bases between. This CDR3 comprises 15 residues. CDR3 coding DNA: TGTGCCAGCAGTCCCTCGGAGGGGGCCTCGGAGACCCAGTACTTC. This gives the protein CASSPSEGASETQYF.

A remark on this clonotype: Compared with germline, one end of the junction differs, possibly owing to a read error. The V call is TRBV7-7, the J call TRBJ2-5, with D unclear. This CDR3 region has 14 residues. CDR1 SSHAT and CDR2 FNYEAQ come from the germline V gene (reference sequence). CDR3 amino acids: CASSLVAAGETQYF. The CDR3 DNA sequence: TGTGCTAGCAGCTTAGTTGCAGCTGGGGAGACCCAGTACTTC.

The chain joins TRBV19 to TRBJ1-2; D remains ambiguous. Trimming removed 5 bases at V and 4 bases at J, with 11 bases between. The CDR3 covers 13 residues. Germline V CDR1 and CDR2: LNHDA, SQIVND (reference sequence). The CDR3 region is CASSEGSTYGYTF. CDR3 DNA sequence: TGTGCCAGTAGTGAGGGCAGTACCTATGGCTACACCTTC. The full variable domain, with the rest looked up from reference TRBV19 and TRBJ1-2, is DGGITQSPKYLFRKEGQNVTLSCEQNLNHDAMYWYRQDPGQGLRLIYYSQIVNDFQKGDIAEGYSVSREKKESFPLTVTSAQKNPTAFYLCASSEGSTYGYTFGSGTRLTVV.